Following are 9 T cell receptor beta chains from one sample sequenced in a study of shared clonotypes between healthy human individuals. TCRdb keeps only in-frame clones here, not all; method: immunoSEQ multiplex PCR. Counted here are about 470,000 clones, about four fifths occurring once; the ten biggest clones make up roughly an eighth. Source material: PBMCs. The source of these receptors is a woman aged 35 to 49 in good health. Some clones in this sample may be carry-over from other donors' samples.

This chain connects TRBV6-5 to TRBJ2-7; D is tentatively TRBD1 or TRBD2 (7 bases each). Germline V CDR1 and CDR2: MNHEY, SVGAGI. This CDR3 is built from 15 residues. Trimming pared 6 bases from V and 3 bases from J, leaving 18 bases between. CDR3 DNA sequence: TGTGCCAGCAGGCTAGGGGGCGGGAGTTTCTACGAGCAGTACTTC. Translating it yields CASRLGGGSFYEQYF.

This clone came up once. V is TRBV27 and J is TRBJ2-1, with TRBD1 as a possible D gene (6 bases). CDR3 length equals 14 residues. CDR1 and CDR2 from the germline V gene are MNHEY and SMNVEV (reference sequence). V shed 3 bases and J shed 8 bases, with 14 bases lying between them. In DNA, the CDR3 is TGTGCCAGCAGTTTGGCCAGGGGCCACGATGAGCAGTTCTTC. The encoded protein is CASSLARGHDEQFF.

V and J are TRBV25-1 and TRBJ2-5; 11 nucleotides align to TRBD1. The DNA end lines up better with TRBJ2-7; the J call may be wrong. The CDR3 runs 15 residues. Germline V gene data show CDR1 as MGHDK and CDR2 as SYGVNS. The CDR3 reads CASSAGDRGSYEQYF. In DNA form, the CDR3 reads TGTGCCAGCAGCGCCGGGGACAGGGGGTCCTACGAGCAGTACTTC.

For this clone: One junction end disagrees with the germline gene, perhaps due to a read error. The rearrangement joins TRBV5-1 to TRBJ1-1; D remains ambiguous. Looked up from germline, CDR1 is SGHRS and CDR2 is YFSETQ. The CDR3 spans 13 residues. The CDR3 DNA follows: TGCGCCAGCAGCTACCAGGAGAACGCTGAAGCTTTCTTT. Translating gives CASSYQENAEAFF. The entire variable domain, with the rest obtained from reference TRBV5-1 and TRBJ1-1, is as follows: KAGVTQTPRYLIKTRGQQVTLSCSPISGHRSVSWYQQTPGQGLQFLFEYFSETQRNKGNFPGRFSGRQFSNSRSEMNVSTLELGDSALYLCASSYQENAEAFFGQGTRLTVV.

The chain combines TRBV7-3 with TRBJ2-1, with 10 bases fitting TRBD2. After removal of 5 bases from V and 10 bases from J, the junction contained 8 bases not matched to a gene. Germline V lookup: CDR1 SGHTA, CDR2 FQGTGA. The CDR3 has 14 amino acids. The CDR3 protein is CASSPGTSVGEQFF. The CDR3 DNA sequence: TGTGCCAGCAGCCCGGGGACTAGCGTCGGCGAGCAGTTCTTC.

This clone was detected a few times. V is TRBV5-1 and J is TRBJ1-1; D remains unclear. This CDR3 region has 14 residues. Per the germline V gene, CDR1 is SGHRS and CDR2 is YFSETQ. The V and J ends lost 4 bases and 0 bases respectively, with 10 bases between them. This chain's CDR3 is CASSPDGLNTEAFF. For the CDR3, the DNA is TGCGCCAGCAGCCCGGACGGACTGAACACTGAAGCTTTCTTT.

The sample holds many counts of this clone. This rearrangement joins TRBV18 to TRBJ2-1; D perhaps matches TRBD2 (5 bases). V lost 2 bases, J lost 5 bases, and 13 bases lay in between. The CDR3 runs 15 residues. Germline V gene sequence: CDR1 KGHSH, CDR2 LQKENI. The CDR3 is CASSPGLAENNEQFF. CDR3 bases: TGTGCCAGCTCACCAGGGCTAGCAGAGAACAATGAGCAGTTCTTC.

The V and J genes are TRBV18 and TRBJ2-7; TRBD1 agrees at 8 bases. Trimming took 0 bases from V and 5 from J; bases not matched to a gene: 3. Per the germline V gene, CDR1 is KGHSH and CDR2 is LQKENI. The CDR3 is made up of 14 amino acids. The CDR3 region has the DNA TGTGCCAGCTCACCACCGACAGGGGTCGACGAGCAGTACTTC. Encoded protein: CASSPPTGVDEQYF.

The rearrangement uses TRBV4-2 and TRBJ2-2; 9 nucleotides align to TRBD1. Germline CDR1 LGHNA, CDR2 YNFKEQ. This CDR3 spans 18 amino acids. With V trimmed by 1 base and J by 4 bases, 10 bases remained unmatched. CDR3 in DNA: TGTGCCAGCAGCCAAGGGGACAGGGCCGGGGCAACCACCGGGGAGCTGTTTTTT. It translates to CASSQGDRAGATTGELFF.